The 4 T cell receptor beta chains below all came from one sample that was sequenced in a study of T cell repertoires in ileal Crohn's disease. The assay was immunoSEQ multiplex PCR, and TCRdb's table has in-frame clones only and misses some. The repertoire holds 6,500 to 7,000 clones, with 83% as singletons. Input material: ileal tissue. The receptors were sampled from an adult with Crohn's disease.

The chain employs TRBV7-9 and TRBJ1-2; D unresolved. The germline V gene has CDR1 SEHNR and CDR2 FQNEAQ (reference sequence). The CDR3 totals 12 residues. Trimming shortened V by 3 bases and J by 7 bases, and 9 bases separated the two germline ends. CDR3 in DNA: TGTGCCAGCAGCTTCGAGGGCGCTGGCTACACCTTC. As protein: CASSFEGAGYTF.

This clone was recorded once. The rearrangement links TRBV18 to TRBJ2-7, with D perhaps TRBD2 (6 bases). The V end lost 3 bases, the J end lost 3 bases, and 12 bases lay between the germline ends. The CDR3 runs to 14 residues. Germline CDR1 reads KGHSH; CDR2 reads LQKENI. As DNA, the CDR3 is TGTGCCAGCTCACCCTTCGGCGGGAACTACGAGCAGTACTTC. Translating gives CASSPFGGNYEQYF.

The rearrangement joins TRBV19 to TRBJ2-5, with 11 bases identical to TRBD1. The last part of the DNA fits TRBJ2-7 better; the J call may be wrong. The CDR3 is 14 amino acids. Germline V gives CDR1 LNHDA, CDR2 SQIVND (reference sequence). CDR3 protein: CASSPGTGGYEQYF. The CDR3 DNA reads TGTGCCAGTAGTCCAGGGACAGGGGGCTACGAGCAGTACTTC.

The chain recombines TRBV29-1 with TRBJ1-2; 7 bases map to TRBD1. In germline, CDR1 is SQVTM, CDR2 ANQGSEA. V gave up 6 bases and J gave up 0 bases; unmatched junction bases: 4. This CDR3 has 13 residues. The CDR3 loop is CSVADRTNYGYTF. The CDR3 DNA sequence: TGCAGCGTCGCGGACAGGACTAACTATGGCTACACCTTC.